These T cell receptor beta chains were read from a single sample in a study of blood T cell repertoires in COVID-19. Clones were read by immunoSEQ multiplex PCR, and TCRdb kept only the in-frame ones, dropping some. Among roughly 110,000 clones listed, roughly nine tenths were seen once. Sequencing was done on a sample of peripheral blood. The receptors come from a man aged 40-49 years with active or convalescent COVID-19. Both conserved end residues are part of each CDR3. D genes are given only for firm matches. Only some rows state a clone size, as once, few, many or a class for expanded clones.

.,TRBJ2-1,TRBV19,TRBD2,CASSIPAGGRNEQFF,TGTGCCAGTAGTATACCAGCGGGAGGCAGGAATGAGCAGTTCTTC
.,TRBJ1-1,TRBV18,.,CASSPGPTGDTEAFF,TGTGCCAGCTCACCCGGCCCGACGGGGGACACTGAAGCTTTCTTT
.,TRBJ2-1,TRBV11-3,TRBD2,CASSLGGLAGYNEQFF,TGTGCCAGCAGCTTAGGGGGACTAGCGGGATACAATGAGCAGTTCTTC
.,TRBJ1-2,TRBV5-1,TRBD1,CASSTGTGAYGYTF,TGCGCCAGCAGCACCGGGACAGGAGCCTATGGCTACACCTTC
.,TRBJ1-1,TRBV7-2,TRBD1,CASSFLGQGGTEAFF,TGTGCCAGCAGCTTCCTCGGACAGGGCGGGACTGAAGCTTTCTTT
.,TRBJ2-5,TRBV27,.,CATARKREETQYF,TGTGCCACCGCGAGGAAGCGGGAAGAGACCCAGTACTTC
.,TRBJ1-6,TRBV19,TRBD1,CASSTAGGARSPLHF,TGTGCCAGTAGTACTGCAGGGGGCGCGAGGTCACCCCTCCACTTT
.,TRBJ1-5,TRBV27,.,CASRSMQGRNQPQHF,TGTGCCAGCAGGTCAATGCAGGGTCGGAATCAGCCCCAGCATTTT
.,TRBJ2-7,TRBV11-2,TRBD2,CASSLGREGPYEQYF,TGTGCCAGCAGCTTAGGCAGGGAGGGCCCCTACGAGCAGTACTTC
few,TRBJ1-1,TRBV6-6,.,CASSYVQGLNTEAFF,TGTGCCAGCAGTTACGTCCAGGGTTTGAACACTGAAGCTTTCTTT
.,TRBJ1-3,TRBV2,TRBD1,CASSVQGQAGNTIYF,TGTGCCAGCAGTGTTCAGGGACAGGCAGGAAACACCATATATTTT
.,TRBJ2-5,TRBV28,.,CASSPPSLQETQYF,TGTGCCAGCAGCCCACCCAGTCTGCAAGAGACCCAGTACTTC
few,TRBJ2-5,TRBV12-1,.,CASSLRTGKEETQYF,TGTGCCAGCAGCTTACGTACCGGGAAGGAAGAGACCCAGTACTTC
few,TRBJ2-7,TRBV4-2,.,CASSQDVRGGYEQYF,TGTGCCAGCAGCCAAGATGTAAGGGGCGGCTACGAGCAGTACTTC
.,TRBJ2-5,TRBV30,.,CAWRGLGRSETQYF,TGTGCCTGGAGAGGCTTGGGGCGGTCGGAGACCCAGTACTTC
.,TRBJ2-5,TRBV7-9,.,CASSSVQETQYF,TGTGCCAGCAGCTCGGTACAAGAGACCCAGTACTTC